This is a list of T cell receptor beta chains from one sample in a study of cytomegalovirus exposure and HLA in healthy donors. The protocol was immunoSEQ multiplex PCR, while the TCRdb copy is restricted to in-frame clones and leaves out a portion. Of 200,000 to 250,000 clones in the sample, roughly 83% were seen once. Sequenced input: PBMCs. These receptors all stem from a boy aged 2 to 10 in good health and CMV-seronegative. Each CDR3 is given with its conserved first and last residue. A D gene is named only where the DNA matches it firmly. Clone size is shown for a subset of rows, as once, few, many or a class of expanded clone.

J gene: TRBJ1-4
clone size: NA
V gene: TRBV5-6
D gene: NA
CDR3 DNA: TGTGCCAGCAGCTTGGGGACAGTCTCTAATGAAAAACTGTTTTTT
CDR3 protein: CASSLGTVSNEKLFF

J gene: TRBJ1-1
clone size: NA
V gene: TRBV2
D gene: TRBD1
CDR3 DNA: TGTGCCAGCAGGACAGGGCCCAACACTGAAGCTTTCTTT
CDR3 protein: CASRTGPNTEAFF

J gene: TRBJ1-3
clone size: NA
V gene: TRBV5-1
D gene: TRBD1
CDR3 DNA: TGCGCCAGCAGCTTGATGCAGGGGGCGAGTGACACCATATATTTT
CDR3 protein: CASSLMQGASDTIYF

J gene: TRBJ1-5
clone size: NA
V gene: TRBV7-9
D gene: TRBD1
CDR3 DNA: TGTGCCAGCAGCATACAGGGGGGCAATCAGCCCCAGCATTTT
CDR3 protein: CASSIQGGNQPQHF

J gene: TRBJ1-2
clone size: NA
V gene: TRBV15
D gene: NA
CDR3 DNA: TGTGCCACCAGCAGAGATGAGAGGACAGACTATGGCTACACCTTC
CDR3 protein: CATSRDERTDYGYTF

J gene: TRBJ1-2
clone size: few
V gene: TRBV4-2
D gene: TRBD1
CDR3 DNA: TGTGCCAGCAGCCATTCCGACAGGGGTGGCTACACCTTC
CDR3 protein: CASSHSDRGGYTF

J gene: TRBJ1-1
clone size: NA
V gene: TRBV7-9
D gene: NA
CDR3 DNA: TGTGCCAGCCGACAGAGCCCCTACGCGGATCGTGAAGCTTTCTTT
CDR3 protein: CASRQSPYADREAFF

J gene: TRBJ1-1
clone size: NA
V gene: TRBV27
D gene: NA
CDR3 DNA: TGTGCCAGCAGTTTCGGCGGGAACACTGAAGCTTTCTTT
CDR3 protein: CASSFGGNTEAFF

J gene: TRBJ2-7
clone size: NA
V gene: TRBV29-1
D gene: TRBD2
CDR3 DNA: TGCAGCGTCCCCGGGCTAGCGGGAGCTGGCGAGCAGTACTTC
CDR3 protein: CSVPGLAGAGEQYF

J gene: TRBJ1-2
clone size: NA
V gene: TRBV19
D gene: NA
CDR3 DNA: TGTGCCAGTAGTATGCGAGGGGAGGGCTATGGCTACACCTTC
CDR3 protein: CASSMRGEGYGYTF

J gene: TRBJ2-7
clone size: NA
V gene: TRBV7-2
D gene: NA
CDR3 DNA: TGTGCCAGCAGCCACTCCTACGAGCAGTACTTC
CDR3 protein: CASSHSYEQYF

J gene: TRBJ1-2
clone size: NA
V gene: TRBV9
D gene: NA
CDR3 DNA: TGTGCCAGCAGCGCAGAGCGACATGGCTACACCTTC
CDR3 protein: CASSAERHGYTF

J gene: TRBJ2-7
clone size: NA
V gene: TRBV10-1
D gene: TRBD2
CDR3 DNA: TGCGCCAGGGGGGGGGTAGCGGTGTACCACGAGCAGTACTTC
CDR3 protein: CARGGVAVYHEQYF

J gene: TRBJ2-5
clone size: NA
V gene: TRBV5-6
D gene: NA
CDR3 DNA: TGTGCCAGCAGCTTGGCGGGGTACCAGGAGACCCAGTACTTC
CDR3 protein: CASSLAGYQETQYF

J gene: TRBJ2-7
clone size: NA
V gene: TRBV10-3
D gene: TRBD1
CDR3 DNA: TGTGCCATCACCCAGGGGGCGCCGGCCTACGAGCAGTACTTC
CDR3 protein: CAITQGAPAYEQYF

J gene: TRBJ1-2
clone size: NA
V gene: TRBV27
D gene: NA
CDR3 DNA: TGTGCCAGCAGTTTAACCAACAGGGATAAGAATGGCTACACCTTC
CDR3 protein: CASSLTNRDKNGYTF

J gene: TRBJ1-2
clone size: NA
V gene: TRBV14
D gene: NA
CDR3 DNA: TGTGCCAGCAGCCAAGAGGCACGGGGAATTAACTATGGCTACACCTTC
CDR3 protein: CASSQEARGINYGYTF

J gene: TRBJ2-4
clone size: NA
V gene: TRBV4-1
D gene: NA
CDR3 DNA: TGCGCCAGCCGCGGGTTAGCCAAAAACATTCAGTACTTC
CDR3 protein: CASRGLAKNIQYF

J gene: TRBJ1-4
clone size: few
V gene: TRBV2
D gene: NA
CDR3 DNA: TGTGCCAGCATTGGTACAGAATGGGAAAAACTGTTTTTT
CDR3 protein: CASIGTEWEKLFF

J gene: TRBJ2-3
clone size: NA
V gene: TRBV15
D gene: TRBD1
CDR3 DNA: TGTGCCACCAGCAGGACCGGGACAGGGTCCGATCAGGATACGCAGTATTTT
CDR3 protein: CATSRTGTGSDQDTQYF

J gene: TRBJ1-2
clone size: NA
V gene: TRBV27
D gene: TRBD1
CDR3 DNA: TGTGCCAGCATGACAGGGGACTATGGCTACACCTTC
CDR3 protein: CASMTGDYGYTF

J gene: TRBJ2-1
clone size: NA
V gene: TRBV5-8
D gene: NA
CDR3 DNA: TGTGCCAGCAGCCCGGGGTTGTCCGGCAGGAATGAGCAGTTCTTC
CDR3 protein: CASSPGLSGRNEQFF

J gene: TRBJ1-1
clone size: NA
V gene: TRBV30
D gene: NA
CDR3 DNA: TGTGCCTGGAGTGTACAGGTGGACACTGAAGCTTTCTTT
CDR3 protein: CAWSVQVDTEAFF

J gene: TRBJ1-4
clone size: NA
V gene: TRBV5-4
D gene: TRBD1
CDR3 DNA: TGTGCCAGCAGCCTCGAAAGGGGACAGGGAAGAATAGCTAATGAAAAACTGTTTTTT
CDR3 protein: CASSLERGQGRIANEKLFF

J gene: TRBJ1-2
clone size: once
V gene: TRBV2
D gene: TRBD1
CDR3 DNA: TGTGCCAGCAGTGCGGGACAGGGGAGAGGGGGCTACACCTTC
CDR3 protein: CASSAGQGRGGYTF

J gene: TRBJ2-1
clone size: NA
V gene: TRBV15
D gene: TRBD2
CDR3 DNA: TGTGCCACCAGCCCAGCGGGGTCCTACAATGAGCAGTTCTTC
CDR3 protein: CATSPAGSYNEQFF

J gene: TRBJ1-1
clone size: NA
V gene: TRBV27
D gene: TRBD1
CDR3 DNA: TGTGCCAGCAGTCTAGGGACAGGGTTTCGTACTGAAGCTTTCTTT
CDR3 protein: CASSLGTGFRTEAFF

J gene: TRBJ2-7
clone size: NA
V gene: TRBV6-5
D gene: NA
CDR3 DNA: TGTGCCAGCAGTTACTCGAACGACGAGGGCTACGAGCAGTACTTC
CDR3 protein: CASSYSNDEGYEQYF

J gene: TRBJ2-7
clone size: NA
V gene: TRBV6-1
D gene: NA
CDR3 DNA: TGTGCCAGCAGTGGGAGGTACAGCTCCTACGAGCAGTACTTC
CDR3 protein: CASSGRYSSYEQYF

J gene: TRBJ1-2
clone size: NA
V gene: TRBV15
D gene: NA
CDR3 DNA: TGTGCCACCAGTCCTCTAGGGGCTAACTATGGCTACACCTTC
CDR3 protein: CATSPLGANYGYTF

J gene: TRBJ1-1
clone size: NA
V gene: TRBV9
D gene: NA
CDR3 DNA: TGTGCCAGCAGCCCGTCAAGCGCGGGGGGGCTAGGGCAAGCTTTCTTT
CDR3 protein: CASSPSSAGGLGQAFF

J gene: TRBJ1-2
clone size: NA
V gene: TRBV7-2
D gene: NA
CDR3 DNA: TGTGCCAGCAGCTTAAACAGTAGATATGGCTACACCTTC
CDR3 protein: CASSLNSRYGYTF

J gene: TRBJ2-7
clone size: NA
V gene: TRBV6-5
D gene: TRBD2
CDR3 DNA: TGTGCCAGCAGTTACGGGGGGGAATACGAGCAGTACTTC
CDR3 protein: CASSYGGEYEQYF

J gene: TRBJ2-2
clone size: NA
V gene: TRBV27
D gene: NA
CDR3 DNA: TGTGCCAGCAGTCTCACCGGGGAGCTGTTTTTT
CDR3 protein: CASSLTGELFF

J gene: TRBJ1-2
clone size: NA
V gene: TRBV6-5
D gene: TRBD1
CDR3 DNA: TGTGCCAGCAGTTACTATGAGACAGGGGATGGCTACACCTTC
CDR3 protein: CASSYYETGDGYTF

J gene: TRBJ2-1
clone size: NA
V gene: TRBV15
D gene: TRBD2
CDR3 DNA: TGTGCCTCCGGGAGGTACTACAATGAGCAGTTCTTC
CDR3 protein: CASGRYYNEQFF

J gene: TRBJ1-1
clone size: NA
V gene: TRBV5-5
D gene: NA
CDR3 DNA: TGTGCCAGCAGCCAGGATCCTATGGCCACTGAAGCTTTCTTT
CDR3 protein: CASSQDPMATEAFF

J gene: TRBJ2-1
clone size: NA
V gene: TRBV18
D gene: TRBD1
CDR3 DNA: TGTGCCAGCTCAAGACAGGGGGGAACGAATGAGCAGTTCTTC
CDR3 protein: CASSRQGGTNEQFF

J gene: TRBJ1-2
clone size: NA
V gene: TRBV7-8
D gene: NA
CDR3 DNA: TGTGCCATCGAACCCACCGGGCGGGGGACTGGCTACACCTTC
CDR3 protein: CAIEPTGRGTGYTF

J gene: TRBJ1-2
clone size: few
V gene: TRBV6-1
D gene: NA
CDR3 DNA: TGTGCCAGCAGTGAACCAGTCTATGGCTACACCTTC
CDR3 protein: CASSEPVYGYTF

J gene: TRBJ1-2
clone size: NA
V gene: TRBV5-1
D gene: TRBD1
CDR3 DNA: TGCGCCAGCAGCTTGGGGGGACCGACAGGGAGCCCAAACTATGGCTACACCTTC
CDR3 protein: CASSLGGPTGSPNYGYTF

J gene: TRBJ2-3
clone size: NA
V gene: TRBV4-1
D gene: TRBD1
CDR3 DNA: TGCGCCAGCAGCCAAGTCGGACTTGGGGGACAGGATGAAGATACGCAGTATTTT
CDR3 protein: CASSQVGLGGQDEDTQYF

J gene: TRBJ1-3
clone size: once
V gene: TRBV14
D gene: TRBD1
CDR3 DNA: TGTGCCAGCAGCTCCGGGACAGGGGGCCTCATCTCTGGAAACACCATATATTTT
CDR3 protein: CASSSGTGGLISGNTIYF

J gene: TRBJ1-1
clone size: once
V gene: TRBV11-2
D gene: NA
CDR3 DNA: TGTGCCAGCAGCTTTCGGGGGGTGAACACTGAAGCTTTCTTT
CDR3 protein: CASSFRGVNTEAFF

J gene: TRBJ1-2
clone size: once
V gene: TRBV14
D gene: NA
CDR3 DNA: TGTGCCAGCAGCCAAGGGGGGGGACGTCGGTATGGCTACACCTTC
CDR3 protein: CASSQGGGRRYGYTF

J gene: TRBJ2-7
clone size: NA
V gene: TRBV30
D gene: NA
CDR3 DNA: TGTGCCTGGAGTGTACTATTCAAGGCAGGGTACGAGCAGTACTTC
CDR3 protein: CAWSVLFKAGYEQYF